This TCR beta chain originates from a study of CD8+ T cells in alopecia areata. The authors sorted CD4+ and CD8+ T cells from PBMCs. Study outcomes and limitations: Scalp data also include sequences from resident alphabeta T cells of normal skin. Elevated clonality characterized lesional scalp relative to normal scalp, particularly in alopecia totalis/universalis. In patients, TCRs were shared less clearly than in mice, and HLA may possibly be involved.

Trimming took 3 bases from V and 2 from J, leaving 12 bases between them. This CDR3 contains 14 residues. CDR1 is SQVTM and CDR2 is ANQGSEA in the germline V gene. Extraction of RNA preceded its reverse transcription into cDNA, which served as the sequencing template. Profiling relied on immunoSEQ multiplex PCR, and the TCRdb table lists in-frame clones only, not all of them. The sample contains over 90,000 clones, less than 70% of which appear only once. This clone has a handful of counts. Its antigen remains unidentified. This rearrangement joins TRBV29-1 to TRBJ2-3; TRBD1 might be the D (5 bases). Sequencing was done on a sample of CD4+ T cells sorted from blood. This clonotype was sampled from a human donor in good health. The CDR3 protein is CSVEAGWYTDTQYF. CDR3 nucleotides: TGCAGCGTTGAGGCAGGGTGGTACACAGATACGCAGTATTTT.